Presented here are 3 T cell receptor beta chains from one specimen sequenced in a study of high-grade serous ovarian cancer treatment subgroups. The tumor samples were collected prior to definitive surgery or chemotherapy. This table comes from immunoSEQ multiplex PCR, and its TCRdb copy is limited to in-frame clones, with some not included. The sample carries tens of thousands of clones, around 84% recorded once. The sample consisted of tumor tissue. These receptors all come from a human donor with high-grade serous ovarian cancer.

The gene calls are TRBV28 and TRBJ1-2; the match to TRBD1 covers 9 bases. CDR3 length: 15 residues. Trimming at V came to 4 bases and at J to 2 bases, leaving 5 bases not matched to a gene. In germline, CDR1 is MDHEN, CDR2 SYDVKM. The CDR3 protein is CASSSTGTGNYGYTF. CDR3 sequence (DNA): TGTGCCAGCAGTTCGACCGGGACAGGGAACTATGGCTACACCTTC.

This clone was seen just once. CDR3 in amino acids: CASILAGNNEQFF. The DNA for the CDR3 is TGTGCCAGCATCCTAGCGGGGAACAATGAGCAGTTCTTC. J is TRBJ2-1 and V is TRBV2; 9 nucleotides agree with TRBD2. Germline assignment: CDR1 SNHLY and CDR2 FYNNEI. The ends lost 7 bases at V and 5 bases at J; junction bases unmatched: 3. The CDR3 is 13 amino acids. The whole variable domain, remainder taken from reference TRBV2 and TRBJ2-1, is EPEVTQTPSHQVTQMGQEVILRCVPISNHLYFYWYRQILGQKVEFLVSFYNNEISEKSEIFDDQFSVERPDGSNFTLKIRSTKLEDSAMYFCASILAGNNEQFFGPGTRLTVL.

The chain couples TRBV5-6 to TRBJ2-3; no firm D call. Germline CDR1 reads SGHDT; CDR2 reads YYEEEE. This CDR3 has 14 amino acids. V lost 3 bases and J lost 0, with 8 bases in between. CDR3: CASSYLGSTDTQYF. DNA for the CDR3: TGTGCCAGCAGCTATCTAGGAAGCACAGATACGCAGTATTTT.